This T cell receptor beta chain was identified during a study of cytomegalovirus exposure and HLA in healthy donors. General study findings and limits: The likely origin of a cluster of highly shared sequence variants was a sequencing artifact.

Primers included in the PCR were 60 Vbeta and 13 Jbeta primers. The method was immunoSEQ multiplex PCR; TCRdb's version includes in-frame clones alone and lacks a portion of them. The table includes about 170,000 clones, 77% detected once. This CDR3 spans 17 amino acids. Germline values: CDR1 SGHRS, CDR2 YFSETQ. Trimming took 0 bases from V and 3 from J; bases not matched to a gene: 7. As concerns this clone: Its antigen remains unidentified.

The V and J genes are TRBV5-1 and TRBJ2-7; 12 bases agree with TRBD1. The material sequenced was PBMCs. This receptor was taken from a female donor in good health and CMV-seronegative. In nucleotides, the CDR3 is TGCGCCAGCAGCTTGGTAGGGACAGGGGGCGAAAGCTACGAGCAGTACTTC. Translation: CASSLVGTGGESYEQYF.